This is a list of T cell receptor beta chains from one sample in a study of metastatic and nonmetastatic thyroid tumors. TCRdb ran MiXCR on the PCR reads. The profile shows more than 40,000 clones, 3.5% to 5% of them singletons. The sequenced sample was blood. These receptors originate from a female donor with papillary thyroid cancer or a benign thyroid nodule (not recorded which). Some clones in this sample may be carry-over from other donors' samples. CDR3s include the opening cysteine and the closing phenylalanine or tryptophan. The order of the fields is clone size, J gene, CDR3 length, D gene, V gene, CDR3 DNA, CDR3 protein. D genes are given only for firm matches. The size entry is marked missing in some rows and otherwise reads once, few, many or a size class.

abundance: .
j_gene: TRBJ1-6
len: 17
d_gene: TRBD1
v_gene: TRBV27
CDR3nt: TGTGCCAGCAGTCCGCCGACAGGGAGCTCCTATAATTCACCCCTCCACTTT
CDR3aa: CASSPPTGSSYNSPLHF

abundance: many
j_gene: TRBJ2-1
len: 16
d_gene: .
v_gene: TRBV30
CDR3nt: TGTGCCTGGAGTGAGAGGGGCAGGGGCTCGAACAATGAGCAGTTCTTC
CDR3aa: CAWSERGRGSNNEQFF

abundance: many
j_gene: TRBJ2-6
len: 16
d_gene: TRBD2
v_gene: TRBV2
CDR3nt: TGTGCCAGCAAGGTGGGAGGGCCTGCTGGGGCCAACGTCCTGACTTTC
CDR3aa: CASKVGGPAGANVLTF

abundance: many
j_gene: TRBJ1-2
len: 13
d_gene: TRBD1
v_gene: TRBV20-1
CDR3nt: TGCAGTGCTTCCACAGGGGGTTCCTATGGCTACACCTTC
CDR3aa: CSASTGGSYGYTF

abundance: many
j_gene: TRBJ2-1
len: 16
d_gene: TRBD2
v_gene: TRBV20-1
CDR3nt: TGCAGTGCTAGAGATTCAGCGGGAGTAGACTACAATGAGCAGTTCTTC
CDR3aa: CSARDSAGVDYNEQFF

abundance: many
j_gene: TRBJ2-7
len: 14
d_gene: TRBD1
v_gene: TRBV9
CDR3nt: TGTGCCAGCAGCGCCGGGGACAGACCCTACGAGCAGTACTTC
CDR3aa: CASSAGDRPYEQYF

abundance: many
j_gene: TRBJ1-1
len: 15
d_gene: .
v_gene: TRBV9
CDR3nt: TGTGCCAGCAGCCCTTTGACAGCTATCAACACTGAAGCTTTCTTT
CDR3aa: CASSPLTAINTEAFF

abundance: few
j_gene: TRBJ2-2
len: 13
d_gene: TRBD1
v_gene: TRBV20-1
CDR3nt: TGCAGTGCTTGGGACAGCAACACCGGGGAGCTGTTTTTT
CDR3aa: CSAWDSNTGELFF

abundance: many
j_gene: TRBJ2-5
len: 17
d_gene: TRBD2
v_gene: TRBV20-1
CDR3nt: TGCAGTGCTAAAGGACTAGCCGTGCAAAGCCTCCAAGAGACCCAGTACTTC
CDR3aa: CSAKGLAVQSLQETQYF

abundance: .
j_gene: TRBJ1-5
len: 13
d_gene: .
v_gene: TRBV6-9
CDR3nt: TGTGCCAGCAGTTACGCTGAGGGTCAGCCCCAGCATTTT
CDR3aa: CASSYAEGQPQHF

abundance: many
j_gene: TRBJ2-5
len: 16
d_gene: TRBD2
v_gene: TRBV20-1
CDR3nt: TGCAGTGCTAAGGGACTAGCGGAGCCGATTGAGGAGACCCAGTACTTC
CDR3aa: CSAKGLAEPIEETQYF

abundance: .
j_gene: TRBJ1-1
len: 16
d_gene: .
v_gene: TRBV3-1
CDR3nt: TGTGCCAGCAGCCAAGGTCTTGCAGGGTCTCTCACTGAAGCTTTCTTT
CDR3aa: CASSQGLAGSLTEAFF

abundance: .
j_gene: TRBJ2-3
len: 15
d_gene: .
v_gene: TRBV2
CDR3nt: TGTGCCAGCAGTGGAGGCCAGGTGGAGGCAGATACGCAGTATTTT
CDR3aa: CASSGGQVEADTQYF

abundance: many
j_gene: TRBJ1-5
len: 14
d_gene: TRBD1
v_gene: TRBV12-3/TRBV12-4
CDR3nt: TGTGCCAGCAGTACAGGGGGAGTGGTTCAGCCCCAGCATTTT
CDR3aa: CASSTGGVVQPQHF

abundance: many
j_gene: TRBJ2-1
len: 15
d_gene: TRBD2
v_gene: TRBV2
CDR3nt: TGTGCCAGCAGTGAAAGGACTAGCGGGAGCGATGAGCAGTTCTTC
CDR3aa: CASSERTSGSDEQFF

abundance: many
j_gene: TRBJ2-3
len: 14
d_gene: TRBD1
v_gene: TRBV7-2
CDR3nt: TGTGCCAGCAGCTTAGGAGGGGGCGAGGATACGCAGTATTTT
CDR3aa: CASSLGGGEDTQYF

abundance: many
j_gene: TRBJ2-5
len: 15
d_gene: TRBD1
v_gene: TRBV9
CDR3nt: TGTGCCAGCAGCTTTTGGACCAGGGGGCTTTGGACCCAGTACTTC
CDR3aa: CASSFWTRGLWTQYF

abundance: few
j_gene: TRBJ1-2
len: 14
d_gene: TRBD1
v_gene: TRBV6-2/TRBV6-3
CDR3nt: TGTGCCAGCAGGTTAGGACAGGGGACCTATGGCTACACCTTC
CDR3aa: CASRLGQGTYGYTF

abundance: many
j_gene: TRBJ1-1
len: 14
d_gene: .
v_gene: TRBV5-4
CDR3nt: TGTGCCAGCAGCTTTCAGGGGCCTCAAGGGGAAGCTTTCTTT
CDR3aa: CASSFQGPQGEAFF

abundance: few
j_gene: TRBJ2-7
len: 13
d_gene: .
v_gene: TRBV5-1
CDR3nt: TGCGCCAGCAGCTTGGGTTGGGACTACGAGCAGTACTTC
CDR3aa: CASSLGWDYEQYF

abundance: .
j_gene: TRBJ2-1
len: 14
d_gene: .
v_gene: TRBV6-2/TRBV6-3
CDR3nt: TGTGCCAGCAGTTACTCGTCCGCCTACAATGAGCAGTTCTTC
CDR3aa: CASSYSSAYNEQFF

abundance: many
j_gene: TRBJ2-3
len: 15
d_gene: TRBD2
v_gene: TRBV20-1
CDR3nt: TGCAGTGCTGGAGGGACTAGCGGGATAGCAGATACGCAGTATTTT
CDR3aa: CSAGGTSGIADTQYF

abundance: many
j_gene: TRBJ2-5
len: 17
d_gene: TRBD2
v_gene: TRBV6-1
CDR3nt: TGTGCCAGCAGTGTCCCCCGGACTAGCGGGAGGCGAGAGACCCAGTACTTC
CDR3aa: CASSVPRTSGRRETQYF

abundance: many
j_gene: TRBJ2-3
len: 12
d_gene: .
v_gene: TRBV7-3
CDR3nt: TGTGCCAGCAGCTTGGGGGGGGGCGCGCAGTATTTT
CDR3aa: CASSLGGGAQYF

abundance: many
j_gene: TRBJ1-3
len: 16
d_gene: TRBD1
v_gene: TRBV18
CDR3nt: TGTGCCAGCTCACCGGGACAGCCCAGCTCTGGAAACACCATATATTTT
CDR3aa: CASSPGQPSSGNTIYF

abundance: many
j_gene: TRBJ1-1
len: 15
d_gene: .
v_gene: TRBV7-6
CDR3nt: TGTGCCAGCAGCTTAGCTTTCGGTATGAACACTGAAGCTTTCTTT
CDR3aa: CASSLAFGMNTEAFF

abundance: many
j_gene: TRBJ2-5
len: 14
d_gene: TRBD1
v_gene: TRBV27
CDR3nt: TGTGCCAGCAGTCCATGGGACAGACAAGAGACCCAGTACTTC
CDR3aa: CASSPWDRQETQYF

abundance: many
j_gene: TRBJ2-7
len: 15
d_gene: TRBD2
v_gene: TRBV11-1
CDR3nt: TGTGCCAGCAGCTTATCTAGCGGGAGGGCCAACGAGCAGTACTTC
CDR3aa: CASSLSSGRANEQYF

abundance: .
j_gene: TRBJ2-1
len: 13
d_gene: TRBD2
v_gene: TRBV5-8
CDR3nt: TGTGCCAGCACCATCCCCGGGGGGAGTGAGCAGTTCTTC
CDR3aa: CASTIPGGSEQFF